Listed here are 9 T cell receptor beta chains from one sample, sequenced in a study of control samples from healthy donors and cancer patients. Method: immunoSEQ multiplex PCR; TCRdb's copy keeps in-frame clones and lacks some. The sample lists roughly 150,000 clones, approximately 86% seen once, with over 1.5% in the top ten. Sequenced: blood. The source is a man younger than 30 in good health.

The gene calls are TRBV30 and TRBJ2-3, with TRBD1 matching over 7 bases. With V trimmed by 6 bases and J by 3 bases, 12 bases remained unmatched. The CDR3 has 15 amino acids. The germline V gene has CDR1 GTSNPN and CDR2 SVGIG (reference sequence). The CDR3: CACYRGSGLTDTQYF. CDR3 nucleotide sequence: TGTGCCTGTTACAGGGGTTCGGGGCTAACAGATACGCAGTATTTT.

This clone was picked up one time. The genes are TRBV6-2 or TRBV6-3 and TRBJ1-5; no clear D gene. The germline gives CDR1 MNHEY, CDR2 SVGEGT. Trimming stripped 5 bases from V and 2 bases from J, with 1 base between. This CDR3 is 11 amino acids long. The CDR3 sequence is CASSGNQPQHF. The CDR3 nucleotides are TGTGCCAGCAGTGGCAATCAGCCCCAGCATTTT.

The chain's CDR3 is CASSTGQTTNTGELFF. The CDR3 DNA follows: TGTGCCAGCAGCACTGGACAGACTACGAACACCGGGGAGCTGTTTTTT. The V gene is TRBV7-6, the J gene TRBJ2-2, with D possibly TRBD1 on 6 matching bases. Trimming stripped 5 bases from V and 0 bases from J, with 13 bases between. Germline values: CDR1 SGHVS, CDR2 FNYEAQ. CDR3 size: 16 residues.

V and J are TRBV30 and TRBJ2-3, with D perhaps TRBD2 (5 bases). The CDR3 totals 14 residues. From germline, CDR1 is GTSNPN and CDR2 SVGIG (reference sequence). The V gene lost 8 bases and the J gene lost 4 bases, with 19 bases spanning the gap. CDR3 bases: TGTGCCGGGGTGAGGGTCGAGGCGGCAGATACGCAGTATTTT. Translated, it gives CAGVRVEAADTQYF.

The CDR3 sequence is CASSLEASLSYEQYF. The CDR3 DNA follows: TGCGCCAGCAGCTTGGAAGCCAGTCTCTCCTACGAGCAGTACTTC. The V call is TRBV5-1, the J call TRBJ2-7; D is undetermined. V gave up 0 bases and J gave up 0 bases, with 10 bases separating them. Germline V gives CDR1 SGHRS, CDR2 YFSETQ. This CDR3 is built from 15 residues.

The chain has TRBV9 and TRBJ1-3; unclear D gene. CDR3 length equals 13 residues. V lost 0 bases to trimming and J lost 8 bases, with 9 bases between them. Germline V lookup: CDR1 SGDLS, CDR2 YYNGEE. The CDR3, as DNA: TGTGCCAGCAGCGTAGAGTCGGTTGACACCATATATTTT. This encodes CASSVESVDTIYF.

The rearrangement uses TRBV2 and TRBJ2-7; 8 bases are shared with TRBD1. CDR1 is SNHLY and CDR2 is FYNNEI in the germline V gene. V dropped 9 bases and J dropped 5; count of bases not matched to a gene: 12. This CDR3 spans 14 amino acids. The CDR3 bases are TGTGCCAGGGGGGGCTCGACAGGGGCCCACGAGCAGTACTTC. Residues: CARGGSTGAHEQYF. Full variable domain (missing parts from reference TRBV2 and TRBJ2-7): EPEVTQTPSHQVTQMGQEVILRCVPISNHLYFYWYRQILGQKVEFLVSFYNNEISEKSEIFDDQFSVERPDGSNFTLKIRSTKLEDSAMYFCARGGSTGAHEQYFGPGTRLTVT.

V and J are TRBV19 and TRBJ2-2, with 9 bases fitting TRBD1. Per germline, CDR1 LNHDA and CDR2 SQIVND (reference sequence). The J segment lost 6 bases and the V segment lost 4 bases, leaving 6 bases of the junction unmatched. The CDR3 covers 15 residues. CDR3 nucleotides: TGTGCCAGTAGTAAACGGACAGGGGTGGCCGGGGAGCTGTTTTTT. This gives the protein CASSKRTGVAGELFF.

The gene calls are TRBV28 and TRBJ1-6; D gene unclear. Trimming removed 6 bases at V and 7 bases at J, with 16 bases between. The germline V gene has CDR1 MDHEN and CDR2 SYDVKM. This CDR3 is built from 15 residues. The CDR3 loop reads CASSRNRAANSPLHF. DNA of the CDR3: TGTGCCAGCAGCCGTAACCGGGCAGCAAATTCACCCCTCCACTTT.